This T cell receptor beta chain came from a study of shared clonotypes between healthy human individuals. General study results and limits: Some clonotypes were shared by all four sorted-subset donors, while others were not shared. The non-shared ones had lower generation probabilities than the shared ones. Tissues were not sampled, only blood, and their repertoires likely differ. Shared clonotypes: 4.5% to 6.5% naive CD4, about 3.3% naive CD8, 2.3% memory CD4, roughly 0.4% memory CD8.

This clone was seen once. Antigen: not known. Sequenced by immunoSEQ multiplex PCR; TCRdb stores in-frame clones only, minus some. This table holds 2 million to 3 million clones, around 94% found once. Donors were healthy HIV-negative adults without recent acute infections or vaccinations. The CDR3 runs 14 residues. Germline V gene data show CDR1 as MDHEN and CDR2 as SYDVKM. Unmatched junction bases numbered 15, after V lost 6 bases and J lost 16 bases. This TCR came from a man between 18 and 35 years old in good health. Sequenced input: naive CD4+ T cells sorted from blood. Stated subset: CD45RA+ positively selected. The chain joins TRBV28 to TRBJ2-1, with TRBD2 matching over 10 bases. Written as DNA, the CDR3 is TGTGCCAGCAGAAAAAAGCGGGGGGGCCATGAGCCCTTCTTC. Its protein is CASRKKRGGHEPFF.